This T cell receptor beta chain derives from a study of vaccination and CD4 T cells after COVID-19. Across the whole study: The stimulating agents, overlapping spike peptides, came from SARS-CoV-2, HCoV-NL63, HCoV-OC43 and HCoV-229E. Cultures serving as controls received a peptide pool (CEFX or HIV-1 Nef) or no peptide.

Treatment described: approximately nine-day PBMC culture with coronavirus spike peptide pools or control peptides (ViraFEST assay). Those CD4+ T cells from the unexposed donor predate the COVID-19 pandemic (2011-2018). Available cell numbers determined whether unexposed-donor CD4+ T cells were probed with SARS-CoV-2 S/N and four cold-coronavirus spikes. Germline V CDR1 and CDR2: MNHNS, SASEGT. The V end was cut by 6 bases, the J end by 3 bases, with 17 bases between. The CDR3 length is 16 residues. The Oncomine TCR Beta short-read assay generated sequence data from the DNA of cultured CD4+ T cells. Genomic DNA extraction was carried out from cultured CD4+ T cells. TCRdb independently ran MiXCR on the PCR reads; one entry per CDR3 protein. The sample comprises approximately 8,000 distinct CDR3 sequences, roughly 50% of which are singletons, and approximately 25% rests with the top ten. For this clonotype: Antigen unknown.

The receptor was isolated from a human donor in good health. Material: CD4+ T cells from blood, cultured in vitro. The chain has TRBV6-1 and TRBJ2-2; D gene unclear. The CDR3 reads CASRLMDRLDTGELFF. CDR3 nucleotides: TGTGCCAGCAGGCTAATGGACCGCTTGGACACCGGGGAGCTGTTTTTT.